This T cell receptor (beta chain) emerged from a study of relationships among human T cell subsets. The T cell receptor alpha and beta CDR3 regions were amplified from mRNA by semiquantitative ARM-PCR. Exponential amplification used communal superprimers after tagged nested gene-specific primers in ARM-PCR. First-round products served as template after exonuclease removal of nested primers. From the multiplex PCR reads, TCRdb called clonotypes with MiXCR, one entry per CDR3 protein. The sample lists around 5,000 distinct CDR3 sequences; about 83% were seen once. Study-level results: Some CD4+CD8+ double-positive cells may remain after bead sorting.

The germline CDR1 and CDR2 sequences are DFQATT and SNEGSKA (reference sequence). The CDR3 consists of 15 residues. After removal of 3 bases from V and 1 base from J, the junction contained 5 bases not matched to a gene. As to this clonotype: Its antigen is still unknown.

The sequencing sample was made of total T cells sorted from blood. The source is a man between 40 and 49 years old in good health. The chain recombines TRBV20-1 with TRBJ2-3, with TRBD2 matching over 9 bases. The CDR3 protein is CSASVTSGRTDTQYF. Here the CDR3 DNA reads TGCAGTGCTAGTGTGACTAGCGGCCGCACAGATACGCAGTATTTT.